This T cell receptor (beta chain) is from a study of shared clonotypes between healthy human individuals. Clones were read by immunoSEQ multiplex PCR, and TCRdb kept only the in-frame ones, dropping some. The sample includes millions of clones, roughly 93% seen only once; the top ten take approximately 0.4%. Of note for this clone: Its antigen is currently unknown.

Recent vaccinations or acute infections were absent in the healthy HIV-negative adult donors. Findings and limits, study-wide: Represented diversity, genetic and exposure-history alike, was limited by few donors.

Trimming pared 5 bases from V and 5 bases from J, leaving 16 bases between. Germline V gives CDR1 SEHNR, CDR2 FQNEAQ (reference sequence). This CDR3 has 14 amino acids. This chain links TRBV7-9 with TRBJ2-7; tentative D call: TRBD2 (7 bases). Material: naive CD4+ T cells from PBMCs. As to subset: CD45RA+ positively selected. The clonotype comes from a man between 18 and 35 years old in good health. Some clones in this sample may be carry-over from other donors' samples. The DNA for the CDR3 is TGTGCCAGCAGCCCGATCGGGGGGCAGGACGAGCAGTACTTC. Translated: CASSPIGGQDEQYF.